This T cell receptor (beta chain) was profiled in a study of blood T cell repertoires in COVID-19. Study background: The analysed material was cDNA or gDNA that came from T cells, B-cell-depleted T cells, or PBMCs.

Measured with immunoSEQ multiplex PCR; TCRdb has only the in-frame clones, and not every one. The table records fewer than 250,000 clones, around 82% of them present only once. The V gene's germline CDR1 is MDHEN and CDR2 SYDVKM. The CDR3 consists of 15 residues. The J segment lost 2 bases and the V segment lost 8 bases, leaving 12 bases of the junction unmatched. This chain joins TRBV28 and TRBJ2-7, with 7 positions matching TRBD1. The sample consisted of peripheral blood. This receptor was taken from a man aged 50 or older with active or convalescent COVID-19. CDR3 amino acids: CASGYPQGTPYEQYF. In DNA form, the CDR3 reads TGTGCCAGCGGGTATCCACAGGGGACCCCCTACGAGCAGTACTTC.